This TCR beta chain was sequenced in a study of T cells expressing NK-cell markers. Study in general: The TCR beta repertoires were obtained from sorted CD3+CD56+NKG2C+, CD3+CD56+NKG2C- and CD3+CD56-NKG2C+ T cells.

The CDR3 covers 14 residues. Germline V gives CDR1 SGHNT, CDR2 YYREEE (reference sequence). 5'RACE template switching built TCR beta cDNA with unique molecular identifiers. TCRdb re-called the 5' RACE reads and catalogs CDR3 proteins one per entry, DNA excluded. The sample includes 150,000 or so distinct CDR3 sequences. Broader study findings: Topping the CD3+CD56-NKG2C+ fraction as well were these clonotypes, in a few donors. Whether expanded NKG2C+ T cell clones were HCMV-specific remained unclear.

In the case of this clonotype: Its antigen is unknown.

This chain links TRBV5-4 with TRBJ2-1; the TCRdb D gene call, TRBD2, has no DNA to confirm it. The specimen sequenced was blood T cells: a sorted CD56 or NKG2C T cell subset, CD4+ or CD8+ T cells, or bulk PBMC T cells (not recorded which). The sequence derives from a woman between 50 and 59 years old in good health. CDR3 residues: CASSLIGGDNEQFF.